This T cell receptor (beta chain) was identified in a study of T cell responses to AZD1222 COVID-19 vaccine. Study context: Timing groups of about 4 and about 12 weeks for second doses were pooled.

As regards this clone: Its antigen is as yet unknown.

The repertoire was sequenced with immunoSEQ multiplex PCR; TCRdb's copy has only in-frame clones and lacks some. The sample lists around 110,000 clones, roughly 90% seen once, with 6.6% in the top ten. Study-wide results and caveats: Spike-specific TCR breadth and depth grew following two AZD1222 doses. Repertoire sampling was restricted to post-peak T cell response timepoints.

Germline lookup yields CDR1 LGHNA and CDR2 YNFKEQ. The CDR3 runs to 17 residues. With V trimmed by 3 bases and J by 7 bases, 15 bases remained unmatched. The genes are TRBV4-2 and TRBJ2-1; 7 bases match TRBD2. This sequence was found in an adult in good health. Sample: peripheral blood, taken on day 0 of AZD1222 vaccination. CDR3 amino acids: CASSHSLGAGVRNEQFF. The CDR3 nucleotides are TGTGCCAGCAGCCACTCCCTAGGGGCGGGAGTTAGAAATGAGCAGTTCTTC.